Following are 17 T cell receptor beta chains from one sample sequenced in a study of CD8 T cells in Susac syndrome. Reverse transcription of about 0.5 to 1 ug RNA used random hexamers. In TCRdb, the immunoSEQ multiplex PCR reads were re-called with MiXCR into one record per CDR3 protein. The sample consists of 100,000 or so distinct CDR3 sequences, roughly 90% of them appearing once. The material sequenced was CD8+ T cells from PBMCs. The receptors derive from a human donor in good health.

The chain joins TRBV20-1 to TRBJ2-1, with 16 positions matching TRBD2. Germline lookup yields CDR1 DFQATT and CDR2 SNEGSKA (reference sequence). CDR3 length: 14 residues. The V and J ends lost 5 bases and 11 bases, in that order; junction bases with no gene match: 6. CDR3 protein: CSAHGTSGGDKQFF. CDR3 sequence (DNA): TGCAGTGCTCATGGGACTAGCGGGGGGGATAAGCAGTTCTTC.

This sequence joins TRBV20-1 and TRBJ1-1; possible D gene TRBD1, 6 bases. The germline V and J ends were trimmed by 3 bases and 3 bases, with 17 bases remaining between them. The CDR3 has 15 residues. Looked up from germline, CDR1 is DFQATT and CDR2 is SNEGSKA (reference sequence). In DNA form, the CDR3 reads TGCAGTGCTAGTTTGGCAGGGGCCGCAGACACTGAAGCTTTCTTT. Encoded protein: CSASLAGAADTEAFF.

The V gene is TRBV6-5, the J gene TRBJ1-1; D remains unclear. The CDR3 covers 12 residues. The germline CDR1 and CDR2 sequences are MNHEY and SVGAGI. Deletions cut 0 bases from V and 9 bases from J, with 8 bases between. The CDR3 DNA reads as TGTGCCAGCAGTTACTCAGGGAATAAAGCTTTCTTT. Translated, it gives CASSYSGNKAFF.

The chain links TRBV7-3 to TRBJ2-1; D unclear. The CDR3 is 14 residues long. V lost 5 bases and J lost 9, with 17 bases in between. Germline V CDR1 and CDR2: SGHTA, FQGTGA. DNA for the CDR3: TGTGCCAGCAGCCCCCAGGTGGGCCCGGCTGAGCAGTTCTTC. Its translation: CASSPQVGPAEQFF.

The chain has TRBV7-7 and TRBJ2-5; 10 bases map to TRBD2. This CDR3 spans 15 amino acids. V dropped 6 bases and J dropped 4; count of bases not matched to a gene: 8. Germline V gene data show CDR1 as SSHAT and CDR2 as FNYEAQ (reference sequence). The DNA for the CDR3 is TGTGCCAGCAGTCCTACTAGCGGGAACGGAGAGACCCAGTACTTC. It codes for CASSPTSGNGETQYF.

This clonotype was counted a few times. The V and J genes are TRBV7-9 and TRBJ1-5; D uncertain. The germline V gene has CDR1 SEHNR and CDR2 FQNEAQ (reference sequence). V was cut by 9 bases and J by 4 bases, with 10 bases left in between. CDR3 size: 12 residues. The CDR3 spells CASSLGNQPQHF. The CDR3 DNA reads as TGTGCCAGTAGCCTGGGAAATCAGCCCCAGCATTTT. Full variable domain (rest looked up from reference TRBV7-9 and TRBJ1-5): DTGVSQNPRHKITKRGQNVTFRCDPISEHNRLYWYRQTLGQGPEFLTYFQNEAQLEKSRLLSDRFSAERPKGSFSTLEIQRTEQGDSAMYLCASSLGNQPQHFGDGTRLSIL.

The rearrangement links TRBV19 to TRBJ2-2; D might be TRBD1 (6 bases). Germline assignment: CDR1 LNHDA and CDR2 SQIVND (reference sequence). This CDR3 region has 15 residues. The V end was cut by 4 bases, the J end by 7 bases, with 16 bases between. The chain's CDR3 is CASSTNRDGDGELFF. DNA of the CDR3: TGTGCCAGTAGTACTAACAGGGATGGAGACGGGGAGCTGTTTTTT.

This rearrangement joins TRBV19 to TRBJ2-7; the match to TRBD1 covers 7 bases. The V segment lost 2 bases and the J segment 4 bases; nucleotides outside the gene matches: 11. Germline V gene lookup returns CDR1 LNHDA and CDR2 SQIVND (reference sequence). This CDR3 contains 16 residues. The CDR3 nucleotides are TGTGCCAGTAGTATATCGGGGCGGACAGGAGGTTACGAGCAGTACTTC. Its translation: CASSISGRTGGYEQYF. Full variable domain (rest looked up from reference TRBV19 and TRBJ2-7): DGGITQSPKYLFRKEGQNVTLSCEQNLNHDAMYWYRQDPGQGLRLIYYSQIVNDFQKGDIAEGYSVSREKKESFPLTVTSAQKNPTAFYLCASSISGRTGGYEQYFGPGTRLTVT.

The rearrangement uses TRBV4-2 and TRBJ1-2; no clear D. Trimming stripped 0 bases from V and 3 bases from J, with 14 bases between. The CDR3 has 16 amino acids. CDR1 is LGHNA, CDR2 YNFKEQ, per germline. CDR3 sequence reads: CASSQESAQLHYGYTF. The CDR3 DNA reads TGTGCCAGCAGCCAAGAATCTGCCCAGCTTCACTATGGCTACACCTTC.

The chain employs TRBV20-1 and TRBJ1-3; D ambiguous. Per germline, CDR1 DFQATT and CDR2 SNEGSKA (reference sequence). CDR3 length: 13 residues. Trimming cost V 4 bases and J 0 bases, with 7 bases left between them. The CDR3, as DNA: TGCAGTGCTATCGGCAGCTCTGGAAACACCATATATTTT. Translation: CSAIGSSGNTIYF.

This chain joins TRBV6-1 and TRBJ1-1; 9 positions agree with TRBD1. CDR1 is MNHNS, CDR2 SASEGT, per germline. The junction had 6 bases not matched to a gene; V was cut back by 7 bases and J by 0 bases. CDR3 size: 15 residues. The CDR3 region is CASTSGTGLNTEAFF. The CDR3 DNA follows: TGTGCCAGCACCTCCGGGACAGGGCTGAACACTGAAGCTTTCTTT.

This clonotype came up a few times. The CDR3 DNA is TGTGCCAGCAGTTACCCAACGGGAGGGCAAGAGACCCAGTACTTC. This translates into CASSYPTGGQETQYF. This sequence joins TRBV6-5 and TRBJ2-5; TRBD2 matches at 8 bases. V trimming: 2 bases; J trimming: 2 bases; junction bases outside the gene matches: 4. Germline values: CDR1 MNHEY, CDR2 SVGAGI. This CDR3 contains 15 residues.

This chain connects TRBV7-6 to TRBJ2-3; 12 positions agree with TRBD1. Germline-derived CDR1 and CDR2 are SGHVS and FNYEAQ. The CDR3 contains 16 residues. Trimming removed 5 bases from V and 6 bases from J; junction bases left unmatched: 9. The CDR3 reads CASSPMGQGARDTQYF. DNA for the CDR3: TGTGCCAGCAGCCCCATGGGACAGGGGGCGAGGGATACGCAGTATTTT.

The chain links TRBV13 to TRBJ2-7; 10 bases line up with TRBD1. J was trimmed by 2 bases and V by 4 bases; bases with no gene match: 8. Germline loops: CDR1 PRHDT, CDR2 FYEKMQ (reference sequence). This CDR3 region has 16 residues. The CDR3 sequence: CASSSTGTGVPYEQYF. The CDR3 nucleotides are TGTGCCAGCAGCTCAACCGGGACAGGGGTTCCCTACGAGCAGTACTTC.

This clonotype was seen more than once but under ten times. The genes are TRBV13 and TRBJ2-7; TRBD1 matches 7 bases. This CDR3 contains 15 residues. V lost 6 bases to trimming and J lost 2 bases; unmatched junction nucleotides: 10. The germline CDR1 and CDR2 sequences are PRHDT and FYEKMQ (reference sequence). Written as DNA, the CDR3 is TGTGCCAGCAGGAGCATACCGACAGGGCCCTACGAGCAGTACTTC. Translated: CASRSIPTGPYEQYF.

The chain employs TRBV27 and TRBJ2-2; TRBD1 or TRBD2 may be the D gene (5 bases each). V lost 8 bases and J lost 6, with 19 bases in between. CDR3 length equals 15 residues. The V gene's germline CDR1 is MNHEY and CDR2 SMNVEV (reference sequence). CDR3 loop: CASGRRGGRAGELFF. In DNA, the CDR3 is TGTGCCAGCGGGAGACGTGGGGGACGGGCCGGGGAGCTGTTTTTT.

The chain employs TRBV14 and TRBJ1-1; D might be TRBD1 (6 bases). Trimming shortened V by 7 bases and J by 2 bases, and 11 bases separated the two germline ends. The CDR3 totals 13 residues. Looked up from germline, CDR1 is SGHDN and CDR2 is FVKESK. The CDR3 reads CASTQGLNTEAFF. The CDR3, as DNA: TGTGCCAGCACTCAGGGGTTAAACACTGAAGCTTTCTTT.